The clone carrying this TCR beta chain was picked up one time. The antigen is undetermined. In germline, CDR1 is MDHEN, CDR2 SYDVKM. V lost 1 base to trimming and J lost 4 bases, with 11 bases between them. This CDR3 spans 15 amino acids. In each sample, at least 7 million PBMCs were isolated. Alongside a J-beta primer mix, a sample-barcoded 5' primer served in a second PCR lasting about 7 to 12 cycles. TCRdb ran MiXCR on the 5' RACE reads and lists one entry per CDR3 protein. Here the sample spans 2 million or so distinct CDR3 sequences, just under 50% being singletons. This entry comes from a study of blood T cells in healthy people across ages. Overall study findings and caveats: Shifts in expanded clonotypes may have been confounded by donor CMV status, which was unknown.

The TCR originated in a woman aged 40 to 50 in good health. The genes are TRBV28 and TRBJ2-1; no clear D. The specimen sequenced was blood. CDR3 nucleotides: TGTGCCAGCAGTTTATCTGAAAGGGAATACAATGAGCAGTTCTTC. It yields the protein CASSLSEREYNEQFF.